This entry lists 3 T cell receptor beta chains sequenced from one sample in a study of cytomegalovirus exposure and HLA in healthy donors. With 60 Vbeta and 13 Jbeta primers, the PCR was carried out. Sequencing used immunoSEQ multiplex PCR; TCRdb keeps in-frame clones, though not all of them. The table has 70,000 to 95,000 clones, roughly four fifths seen once. Sequencing used PBMCs. The receptors shown here come from a woman aged 18-30 years in good health and CMV-seropositive.

This clone was counted a single time. This chain connects TRBV5-1 to TRBJ2-7, with a possible D match to TRBD2 (5 bases). Trimming shortened V by 3 bases and J by 6 bases, and 19 bases separated the two germline ends. CDR1 is SGHRS, CDR2 YFSETQ, per germline. The CDR3 covers 15 residues. Here the CDR3 DNA reads TGCGCCAGCAGCTCGCCTACACTAGAAGTAAGCGAGCAGTACTTC. Its translation is CASSSPTLEVSEQYF.

The genes are TRBV2 and TRBJ1-5; 8 bases fit TRBD1. Losses at the gene ends were 5 bases for V and 6 bases for J; bases not matched to a gene: 9. Germline lookup yields CDR1 SNHLY and CDR2 FYNNEI. The CDR3 is made up of 15 amino acids. CDR3 nucleotide sequence: TGTGCCAGCAGTTCTACAGGGGGTGGAGGTCAGCCCCAGCATTTT. Translated, it gives CASSSTGGGGQPQHF.

This chain joins TRBV5-6 and TRBJ2-6; no clear D. Germline lookup yields CDR1 SGHDT and CDR2 YYEEEE. This CDR3 is built from 16 residues. Trimming cost V 0 bases and J 3 bases, with 10 bases left between them. Here the CDR3 reads CASSLAGNGGANVLTF. Here the CDR3 DNA reads TGTGCCAGCAGCTTGGCGGGTAATGGTGGGGCCAACGTCCTGACTTTC.